The next 8 T cell receptor beta chains were all read from a single sample in a study of vaccination effects on CD4 cells after COVID-19 (dated by TCRdb to the early 2020s). The library was made by the immunoSEQ multiplex PCR assay. As stored in TCRdb, this immuneACCESS dataset retains in-frame rearrangements with V and J assigned. A fraction of the clones does not appear; measured against another copy, unresolved V genes explain less than half of the discrepancy, and the remainder lacks a known reason. The sample records about 66,000 clones, 76% of which are singletons. The ten largest account for around 0.95% of the sample. In the ViraFEST assay, PBMC were stimulated with viral peptide pools, and TCR sequencing was then used to find antigen-specific CD4+ T cell clonotypes based on their expansion. After around 10 days of culture, CD4+ T cells were isolated with the EasySep CD4+ T cell isolation kit. Each participant received two doses of an mRNA SARS-CoV-2 vaccine, either BNT162b2 or mRNA-1273.

No antigen has been identified for these receptors. The sequenced sample was CD4+ T cells from PBMCs cultured with HCoV-OC43 spike peptides, obtained after COVID-19 vaccination. In the paper's terms, the cell subset or site label means: HCoV-OC43 spike overlapping peptide pool stimulation. The receptors were gathered from a human donor who received a COVID-19 vaccine.

The rearrangement uses TRBV3-1 (or the pseudogene TRBV3-2) and TRBJ1-1; 9 positions agree with TRBD1. The trim removed 5 bases at V and 5 bases at J, leaving 6 bases unmatched. Germline CDR1 LGHDT, CDR2 YNNKEL (reference sequence). The CDR3 is 14 amino acids. The CDR3 coding sequence is TGTGCCAGCAGCAACCGGGACAGGGAAACTGAAGCTTTCTTT. Amino acids: CASSNRDRETEAFF.

The V and J genes are TRBV19 and TRBJ1-1; the D gene is possibly TRBD1 (5 bases). The CDR3 is 15 amino acids. V lost 2 bases to trimming and J lost 0 bases, with 10 bases between them. The germline gives CDR1 LNHDA, CDR2 SQIVND (reference sequence). In DNA, the CDR3 is TGTGCCAGTAGTATAAGAACAGGATTGAACACTGAAGCTTTCTTT. This codes for CASSIRTGLNTEAFF.

CDR3 bases: TGCGCCAGCAGCCCGGGGTTTGATACGCAGTATTTT. Its protein product is CASSPGFDTQYF. This chain links TRBV4-1 with TRBJ2-3, with D possibly matching TRBD2 (5 bases). Trimming pared 4 bases from V and 6 bases from J, leaving 8 bases between. This CDR3 spans 12 amino acids. Germline-derived CDR1 and CDR2 are MGHRA and YSYEKL.

The chain links TRBV18 to TRBJ2-5; 14 bases are a match to TRBD2. The CDR3 is made up of 16 amino acids. In germline, CDR1 is KGHSH, CDR2 LQKENI. Trimming at V came to 3 bases and at J to 5 bases, leaving 5 bases not matched to a gene. Here the CDR3 DNA reads TGTGCCAGCTCACCCCAAGGGACTAGCGGGGGTGAGACCCAGTACTTC. This translates into CASSPQGTSGGETQYF. Complete variable domain (other parts from reference TRBV18 and TRBJ2-5): NAGVMQNPRHLVRRRGQEARLRCSPMKGHSHVYWYRQLPEEGLKFMVYLQKENIIDESGMPKERFSAEFPKEGPSILRIQQVVRGDSAAYFCASSPQGTSGGETQYFGPGTRLLVL.

The chain uses TRBV23-1 and TRBJ2-5; D could derive from TRBD1 or TRBD2 (5 bases each). TRBV23-1 is known as an ORF, though its function is uncertain. The ends were cut back, 0 bases at V and 1 base at J, with 24 bases in the middle. This CDR3 is 20 amino acids long. The CDR3 here is CASSQSVPASSWDLQETQYF. The CDR3 nucleotides are TGCGCCAGCAGTCAATCGGTTCCCGCGTCCTCCTGGGACCTCCAAGAGACCCAGTACTTC.

The V call is TRBV6-5, the J call TRBJ1-5; TRBD1 agrees at 8 bases. The CDR3 sequence is 15 residues long. Unmatched junction bases numbered 6, after V lost 7 bases and J lost 1 base. Germline CDR1 is MNHEY and CDR2 is SVGAGI. CDR3 sequence (DNA): TGTGCCAGCACAGGGGGCCTTCTGAGCAATCAGCCCCAGCATTTT. This encodes CASTGGLLSNQPQHF.

This clone has only a few counts. The chain combines TRBV19 with TRBJ1-3; D is unclear. Germline CDR1 and CDR2: LNHDA and SQIVND (reference sequence). V dropped 11 bases and J dropped 0 bases, with 11 bases sitting between them. This CDR3 is built from 13 residues. The DNA for the CDR3 is TGTGCCGTTGCCAGGAGCTCTGGAAACACCATATATTTT. It yields the protein CAVARSSGNTIYF. Using reference TRBV19 and TRBJ1-3 for the parts outside the CDR3, the full variable domain is DGGITQSPKYLFRKEGQNVTLSCEQNLNHDAMYWYRQDPGQGLRLIYYSQIVNDFQKGDIAEGYSVSREKKESFPLTVTSAQKNPTAFYLCAVARSSGNTIYFGEGSWLTVV.

This clone was seen a few times. The chain employs TRBV15 and TRBJ1-2; D is ambiguous. Germline lookup yields CDR1 LNHNV and CDR2 YYDKDF (reference sequence). This CDR3 contains 13 residues. Trimming removed 6 bases from V and 0 bases from J, with 8 bases in between. This CDR3 is CATRQNSNYGYTF. The DNA of the CDR3 is TGTGCCACCAGGCAGAACTCTAACTATGGCTACACCTTC.